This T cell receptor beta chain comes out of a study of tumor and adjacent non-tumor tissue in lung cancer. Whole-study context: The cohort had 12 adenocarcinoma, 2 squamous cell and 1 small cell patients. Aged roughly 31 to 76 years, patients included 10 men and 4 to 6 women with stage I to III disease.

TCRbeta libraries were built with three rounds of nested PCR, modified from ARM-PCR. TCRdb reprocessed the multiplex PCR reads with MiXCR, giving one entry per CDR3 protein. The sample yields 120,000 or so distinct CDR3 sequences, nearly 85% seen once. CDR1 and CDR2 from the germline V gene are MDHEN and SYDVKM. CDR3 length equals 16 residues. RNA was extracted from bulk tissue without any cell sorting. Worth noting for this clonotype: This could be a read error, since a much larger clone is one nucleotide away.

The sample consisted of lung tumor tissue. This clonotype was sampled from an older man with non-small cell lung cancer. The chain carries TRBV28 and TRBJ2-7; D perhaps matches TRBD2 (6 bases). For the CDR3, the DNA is TGTGTCAGCAGTCGCTCTCCAGGGACTCGGGTACCCGAGCAGTACTTC. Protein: CVSSRSPGTRVPEQYF.